The clone carrying this T cell receptor (beta chain) has a handful of counts. The antigen is not known. Each patient went into thyroid surgery without having received any treatment. Per the original methods: Construction of a distant-metastasis classifier for papillary thyroid cancer relied on CDR3 differences across clinicopathological groups. TCRdb re-analyzed the PCR reads using MiXCR. TCRdb, not the original authors, processed these V and J calls. The sample comprises roughly 48,000 clones, approximately 17% of which are singletons, and roughly 3% rests with the top ten. The entry originates in a study of metastatic and nonmetastatic thyroid tumors. Study-wide results and limits: In both blood and tumor samples, TCR beta diversity was reported significantly higher for malignant than benign nodules.

CDR3 length: 13 residues. Trimming pared 5 bases from V and 5 bases from J, leaving 10 bases between. The germline V gene encodes CDR1 MNHNS and CDR2 SASEGT. The TCR was taken from a female donor with papillary thyroid cancer or a benign thyroid nodule (not recorded which). Some clones in this sample may be carry-over from other donors' samples. This sequence joins TRBV6-1 and TRBJ1-5; D possibly corresponds to TRBD1 (5 bases). Input material: blood. The CDR3 loop is CASSTDSHQPQHF. The CDR3 region has the DNA TGTGCCAGCAGTACTGACAGCCATCAGCCCCAGCATTTT.